The entry that follows covers one TCR beta chain sequence. The data are from a study of shared clonotypes between healthy human individuals. CD45RO-negative CD8 cells positively selected for CCR7 made up the naive population, which excluded terminally differentiated effector memory CD45RA+ cells. Assay: immunoSEQ multiplex PCR; the TCRdb copy retains only in-frame clones and omits some. The table has nearly 2 million clones, about 95% seen once; the top ten hold 1% to 1.5%. Germline lookup yields CDR1 MNHEY and CDR2 SVGAGI. CDR3 length equals 12 residues. V was cut by 8 bases and J by 6 bases, with 11 bases left in between.

Sequencing used naive CD8+ T cells sorted from blood. The chain uses TRBV6-5 and TRBJ2-1; weak D call: TRBD2 (6 bases). This TCR came from a man between 18 and 29 years old in good health. The CDR3 reads CASSAEGNEQFF. CDR3 in DNA: TGTGCCAGCTCAGCGGAGGGCAATGAGCAGTTCTTC.